These 10 T cell receptor beta chains were sequenced from one sample in a study of T cell responses to AZD1222 COVID-19 vaccine. Data came from immunoSEQ multiplex PCR; TCRdb stores just in-frame clones and leaves some out. The table lists some 180,000 clones, roughly 90% of them singletons. The sequencing here drew on peripheral blood, taken 28 days after the second AZD1222 dose. The source is an adult who received the AZD1222 COVID-19 vaccine.

This clone has a handful of counts. The V gene is TRBV30, the J gene TRBJ2-1; TRBD1 matches at 7 bases. V shed 4 bases, J shed 1 base, and the junction held 7 bases outside the gene matches. Germline loops: CDR1 GTSNPN, CDR2 SVGIG (reference sequence). The CDR3 consists of 15 residues. This CDR3 reads CAWTRRGQSYNEQFF. CDR3 nucleotide sequence: TGTGCCTGGACCCGTAGGGGACAGTCCTACAATGAGCAGTTCTTC.

The rearrangement uses TRBV19 and TRBJ1-2; 11 positions agree with TRBD1. Germline V CDR1 and CDR2: LNHDA, SQIVND (reference sequence). The CDR3 spans 16 residues. The V and J ends lost 4 bases and 0 bases, in that order; junction bases with no gene match: 4. The CDR3 bases are TGTGCCAGTAGTAGAGGACAGGGGGCGTCTAACTATGGCTACACCTTC. Protein: CASSRGQGASNYGYTF.

The J gene is TRBJ1-2, the V gene TRBV7-9, with D uncertain. CDR1 SEHNR and CDR2 FQNEAQ come from the germline V gene (reference sequence). Deletions cut 4 bases from V and 7 bases from J, with 13 bases between. This CDR3 is built from 13 residues. CDR3 residues: CASSSDFQSGYTF. DNA for the CDR3: TGTGCCAGCAGCTCGGACTTTCAGAGTGGCTACACCTTC. The whole variable domain, remainder taken from reference TRBV7-9 and TRBJ1-2, is DTGVSQNPRHKITKRGQNVTFRCDPISEHNRLYWYRQTLGQGPEFLTYFQNEAQLEKSRLLSDRFSAERPKGSFSTLEIQRTEQGDSAMYLCASSSDFQSGYTFGSGTRLTVV.

This sequence joins TRBV30 and TRBJ1-2, with 7 positions matching TRBD1. CDR1 and CDR2 from the germline V gene are GTSNPN and SVGIG (reference sequence). The V segment lost 1 base and the J segment 4 bases; nucleotides outside the gene matches: 6. The CDR3 length is 14 residues. The CDR3 nucleotides are TGTGCCTGGAGTGGCAGGGGGATGCGCTATGGCTACACCTTC. Translating it yields CAWSGRGMRYGYTF.

The J gene is TRBJ1-2, the V gene TRBV6-5; no clear D. This CDR3 contains 15 residues. Trimming removed 4 bases at V and 0 bases at J, with 12 bases between. Germline lookup yields CDR1 MNHEY and CDR2 SVGAGI. CDR3 region: CASSFSTSANYGYTF. CDR3 nucleotide sequence: TGTGCCAGCAGTTTCTCAACAAGTGCTAACTATGGCTACACCTTC.

On this clone: At one end, the junction sequence differs from germline, possibly due to a read error. The rearrangement uses TRBV18 and TRBJ2-3; maybe TRBD1 (5 bases). The germline V gene has CDR1 KGHSH and CDR2 LQKENI. This CDR3 has 12 residues. The CDR3 protein is CASSLPTGTQYF. CDR3 nucleotide sequence: TGTGCCAGCTCACTGCCCACAGGTACGCAGTATTTT.

Regarding this clone: The sample contains more than one DNA sequence encoding this CDR3. CDR3 residues: CASSLIAGANTGELFF. Written as DNA, the CDR3 is TGTGCCAGCAGCTTAATAGCGGGGGCGAACACCGGGGAGCTGTTTTTT. V gene TRBV7-3 combines with J gene TRBJ2-2; 9 bases match TRBD2. Trimming removed 1 base from V and 0 bases from J; junction bases left unmatched: 0. Germline CDR1 SGHTA, CDR2 FQGTGA. The CDR3 is made up of 16 amino acids.

This chain uses TRBV12-3 or TRBV12-4 with TRBJ2-1; D perhaps matches TRBD1 (5 bases). This CDR3 has 13 amino acids. V lost 1 base and J 7 bases, leaving 8 bases between the germline ends. The CDR3 spells CASSLDPGNEQFF. The CDR3 nucleotides read TGTGCCAGCAGTTTAGACCCAGGGAATGAGCAGTTCTTC.

The V gene is TRBV7-8, the J gene TRBJ1-1; D ambiguous. The V end lost 5 bases, the J end lost 1 base, and 14 bases lay between the germline ends. Germline V lookup: CDR1 SGHVS, CDR2 FQNEAQ. CDR3 length: 15 residues. In DNA form, the CDR3 reads TGTGCCAGCAGCCCGCAGTGGGCTGGGAACACTGAAGCTTTCTTT. Its protein product is CASSPQWAGNTEAFF.

The chain recombines TRBV14 with TRBJ1-2, with D hard to call. The CDR3 is 12 amino acids. Per the germline V gene, CDR1 is SGHDN and CDR2 is FVKESK. With 5 bases removed from V and 4 bases from J, the gap between germline ends came to 8 bases. CDR3 sequence (DNA): TGTGCCAGCAGCATTCGGACCTATGGCTACACCTTC. As protein: CASSIRTYGYTF.